This T cell receptor (beta chain) was sequenced in a study of T cell repertoires in cytomegalovirus infection. Study overall: Carrying CMV and the relevant HLA type showed in public TCR beta signatures. Study conclusions and caveats: The study found HLA-C-restricted CMV-specific TCR beta clonotypes dominating the ex vivo response. Pooled public TCR beta family frequency picked out CMV carriers with the relevant HLA.

In regard to this clonotype: As yet, its antigen is unknown.

Looked up from germline, CDR1 is MNHEY and CDR2 is SVGAGI. V was shortened by 6 bases and J by 1 base, with 9 bases between the two germline ends. This CDR3 is built from 14 residues. TCRdb passed the reads through MiXCR, listing each CDR3 protein once. The table has about 890,000 distinct CDR3 sequences, about 33% seen once. This sequence was found in a human donor in good health (CMV status not recorded). Some clones in this sample may be carry-over from other donors' samples. The sequences come from cultured CD8+ T cells from PBMCs, collected from culture after CMV antigen stimulation. V usage is TRBV6-5 and J usage is TRBJ2-2, with D perhaps matching TRBD1 or TRBD2 (5 bases each). Written as DNA, the CDR3 is TGTGCCAGCAGCGGGGACCTGAACACCGGGGAGCTGTTTTTT. Translation gives CASSGDLNTGELFF.